Reported below is one T cell receptor beta chain. Its antigen remains unknown. The CDR3 loop spans 16 amino acids. The ends lost 3 bases at V and 4 bases at J; junction bases unmatched: 10. Germline lookup yields CDR1 KGHSH and CDR2 LQKENI. Clones were read by immunoSEQ multiplex PCR, and TCRdb kept only the in-frame ones, dropping some. The data hold roughly 34,000 clones, with approximately 96% observed a single time. This specimen comes from a study of T cells in tuberculosis. Turning to the study itself: A South African cohort included IGRA-negative adolescents, latently infected IGRA-positive adolescents and adults with active tuberculosis. Study-level findings and limits: Samples were chosen by availability of cryopreserved specimens. Smaller distances to GMM-specific TCRs suggested their expansion in active tuberculosis. Using the GMM-specific repertoire gave approximately 89% accuracy versus 60% to 70% with motifs.

The receptor comes from a donor between 10 and 35 years old with latent tuberculosis or without tuberculosis infection. The J gene is TRBJ2-5, the V gene TRBV18; 8 bases line up with TRBD2. Sequencing input: PBMCs. The CDR3 loop is CASSPRISGVSETQYF. The CDR3 DNA follows: TGTGCCAGCTCACCCCGTATTAGCGGGGTATCAGAGACCCAGTACTTC.